The 19 T cell receptor beta chains below all came from one sample that was sequenced in a study of blood T cell repertoires in COVID-19. Method: immunoSEQ multiplex PCR; TCRdb's copy keeps in-frame clones and lacks some. The table has some 150,000 clones, approximately 80% seen once. The material sequenced was peripheral blood. These receptors all come from a human donor in a cohort sampled during active COVID-19.

This chain joins TRBV3-1 (or the pseudogene TRBV3-2) and TRBJ1-1; 7 bases fit TRBD1. Germline V gives CDR1 LGHDT, CDR2 YNNKEL (reference sequence). The CDR3 runs 18 residues. Trimming cost V 2 bases and J 5 bases; bases outside gene matches: 17. The CDR3 is CASSQTGARGSADTEAFF. The CDR3 DNA reads TGTGCCAGCAGCCAAACAGGGGCGCGAGGTTCGGCGGATACTGAAGCTTTCTTT.

The V call is TRBV10-3, the J call TRBJ2-3, with TRBD2 identical over 12 bases. The V gene end was trimmed by 0 bases and the J gene end by 0 bases; junction bases not matched to a gene: 10. CDR3 size: 20 residues. The germline gives CDR1 ENHRY, CDR2 SYGVKD. CDR3 DNA sequence: TGTGCCATCAGTGAGTCGTCTAGCGGGGGGGTACATGATAGCACAGATACGCAGTATTTT. It translates to CAISESSSGGVHDSTDTQYF.

The chain has TRBV19 and TRBJ2-1; 11 bases line up with TRBD1. The germline V gene has CDR1 LNHDA and CDR2 SQIVND (reference sequence). Trimming cost V 5 bases and J 5 bases; bases outside gene matches: 14. CDR3 length equals 18 residues. The CDR3 sequence is CASSPQTGTGGLNNEQFF. In DNA form, the CDR3 reads TGTGCCAGTAGTCCTCAAACCGGGACAGGGGGGCTTAACAATGAGCAGTTCTTC.

The rearrangement uses TRBV19 and TRBJ1-1; no firm D call. V was pared by 0 bases and J by 3 bases, with 5 bases between. The CDR3 sequence is 13 residues long. Germline V gene data show CDR1 as LNHDA and CDR2 as SQIVND (reference sequence). The CDR3 nucleotides are TGTGCCAGTAGTATAGATCTTGACACTGAAGCTTTCTTT. The encoded protein is CASSIDLDTEAFF. Together with reference TRBV19 and TRBJ1-1, the CDR3 gives the full variable domain: DGGITQSPKYLFRKEGQNVTLSCEQNLNHDAMYWYRQDPGQGLRLIYYSQIVNDFQKGDIAEGYSVSREKKESFPLTVTSAQKNPTAFYLCASSIDLDTEAFFGQGTRLTVV.

The gene calls are TRBV28 and TRBJ2-2, with D perhaps TRBD1 (5 bases). Germline-derived CDR1 and CDR2 are MDHEN and SYDVKM. The CDR3 is 15 residues long. With 6 bases removed from V and 4 bases from J, the gap between germline ends came to 15 bases. CDR3 in amino acids: CASRSQGWGTGELFF. CDR3 in DNA: TGTGCCAGCAGATCGCAGGGTTGGGGCACCGGGGAGCTGTTTTTT.

The gene calls are TRBV6-5 and TRBJ1-6; 8 nucleotides line up with TRBD1. Unmatched junction bases numbered 10, after V lost 7 bases and J lost 8 bases. The germline CDR1 and CDR2 sequences are MNHEY and SVGAGI. This CDR3 is built from 15 residues. Here the CDR3 reads CASTRTGQSDSPLHF. DNA for the CDR3: TGTGCCAGCACCCGGACAGGGCAATCAGATTCACCCCTCCACTTT.

The rearrangement links TRBV5-1 to TRBJ1-1; 7 bases match TRBD1. CDR3 size: 16 residues. The germline CDR1 and CDR2 sequences are SGHRS and YFSETQ. Losses at the gene ends were 5 bases for V and 3 bases for J; bases not matched to a gene: 13. Written as DNA, the CDR3 is TGCGCCAGCAGAAGGGAAGGGGGCGCATTGGACACTGAAGCTTTCTTT. It codes for CASRREGGALDTEAFF.

This sequence joins TRBV15 and TRBJ2-1; 15 nucleotides match TRBD2. With 1 base clipped from V and 6 bases from J, the junction kept 7 bases outside the gene matches. CDR1 and CDR2 (germline): LNHNV, YYDKDF (reference sequence). The CDR3 is 18 residues long. The CDR3 DNA follows: TGTGCCACCAGCAGAGCTGTGGGACTAGCGGGGGGTTCCAATGAGCAGTTCTTC. Its translation: CATSRAVGLAGGSNEQFF.

The chain couples TRBV5-1 to TRBJ2-3; 8 nucleotides match TRBD1. Germline assignment: CDR1 SGHRS and CDR2 YFSETQ. J lost 0 bases, V lost 4 bases, and 4 bases had no gene match. The CDR3 is 15 residues long. This chain's CDR3 is CASSLQGGSTDTQYF. As DNA, the CDR3 is TGCGCCAGCAGCCTACAGGGGGGTAGCACAGATACGCAGTATTTT.

The chain has TRBV24-1 and TRBJ1-5; D is possibly TRBD1 (6 bases). This CDR3 comprises 15 residues. The ends were cut back, 2 bases at V and 5 bases at J, with 12 bases in the middle. The V gene's germline CDR1 is KGHDR and CDR2 SFDVKD. The CDR3 nucleotides are TGTGCCACCAGTGATTCCAGGGGAGTTTATCAGCCCCAGCATTTT. It encodes CATSDSRGVYQPQHF.

This clone was picked up a small number of times. The J gene is TRBJ2-1, the V gene TRBV5-4; 9 nucleotides agree with TRBD2. Germline CDR1 is SGHNT and CDR2 is YYREEE (reference sequence). Trimming cost V 4 bases and J 2 bases; bases outside gene matches: 7. The CDR3 contains 16 residues. The CDR3 DNA is TGTGCCAGCAGCGAAAGCGGGGGGTACCCCTACAATGAGCAGTTCTTC. The encoded protein is CASSESGGYPYNEQFF.

This clone was recorded a few times. CDR3 protein: CASSSTQGANTGELFF. The CDR3 nucleotides are TGTGCCAGCAGCTCAACACAGGGGGCGAACACCGGGGAGCTGTTTTTT. The chain is built from TRBV7-8 and TRBJ2-2; TRBD1 matches 8 bases. In germline, CDR1 is SGHVS, CDR2 FQNEAQ. The CDR3 spans 16 residues. V lost 4 bases to trimming and J lost 0 bases; unmatched junction nucleotides: 4.

The genes are TRBV2 and TRBJ2-5; D call uncertain. The V end lost 6 bases, the J end lost 2 bases, and 10 bases lay between the germline ends. Germline values: CDR1 SNHLY, CDR2 FYNNEI. The CDR3 covers 13 residues. CDR3 region: CASSNYVQETQYF. Written as DNA, the CDR3 is TGTGCCAGCAGCAACTACGTACAAGAGACCCAGTACTTC.

The rearrangement joins TRBV3-1 (or the pseudogene TRBV3-2) to TRBJ2-1; tentatively, D is TRBD1 (5 bases). Trimming took off 2 bases at V and 6 bases at J, with 5 bases between the two ends. Germline V gene lookup returns CDR1 LGHDT and CDR2 YNNKEL (reference sequence). There are 12 residues in the CDR3. CDR3 sequence: CASSQQGNEQFF. CDR3 DNA sequence: TGTGCCAGCAGCCAACAGGGCAATGAGCAGTTCTTC.

The chain combines TRBV30 with TRBJ1-5, with unresolved D. V was clipped by 4 bases and J by 4 bases, with 17 bases between them. Germline assignment: CDR1 GTSNPN and CDR2 SVGIG (reference sequence). This CDR3 region has 15 residues. This CDR3 is CAWIDRDRVNQPQHF. Written as DNA, the CDR3 is TGTGCCTGGATCGACCGGGATAGGGTTAATCAGCCCCAGCATTTT.

The V call is TRBV19, the J call TRBJ2-3; 7 bases map to TRBD1. V dropped 6 bases and J dropped 6; count of bases not matched to a gene: 0. Germline lookup yields CDR1 LNHDA and CDR2 SQIVND (reference sequence). The length of the CDR3 is 11 residues. CDR3 sequence reads: CASSRGDTQYF. In nucleotides, the CDR3 is TGTGCCAGTAGCAGGGGGGATACGCAGTATTTT. Based on the CDR3 plus reference TRBV19 and TRBJ2-3, the full variable domain is DGGITQSPKYLFRKEGQNVTLSCEQNLNHDAMYWYRQDPGQGLRLIYYSQIVNDFQKGDIAEGYSVSREKKESFPLTVTSAQKNPTAFYLCASSRGDTQYFGPGTRLTVL.

The rearrangement joins TRBV6-2 or TRBV6-3 to TRBJ1-5; D unclear. The CDR3 is made up of 13 amino acids. The germline V gene encodes CDR1 MNHEY and CDR2 SVGEGT. V gave up 2 bases and J gave up 7 bases, with 9 bases separating them. CDR3 protein: CASSYEDRQPQHF. DNA for the CDR3: TGTGCCAGCAGTTACGAGGATAGGCAGCCCCAGCATTTT.

The chain uses TRBV28 and TRBJ1-5, with D unclear. The CDR3 covers 14 residues. The germline V gene has CDR1 MDHEN and CDR2 SYDVKM. V gave up 1 base and J gave up 6 bases, with 10 bases separating them. DNA for the CDR3: TGTGCCAGCAGTTTATCAGGAAGTAGTCAGCCCCAGCATTTT. Protein: CASSLSGSSQPQHF.

This sequence joins TRBV5-1 and TRBJ2-6; D is perhaps TRBD1 (6 bases). The CDR3 loop spans 15 amino acids. Germline assignment: CDR1 SGHRS and CDR2 YFSETQ. Trimming left V 5 bases short and J 3 bases short, with 12 bases between. This CDR3 reads CASSRQGSGANVLTF. The CDR3 bases are TGCGCCAGCAGTCGGCAGGGGAGTGGGGCCAACGTCCTGACTTTC. The full variable domain, in which reference TRBV5-1 and TRBJ2-6 provide the parts outside the CDR3, is KAGVTQTPRYLIKTRGQQVTLSCSPISGHRSVSWYQQTPGQGLQFLFEYFSETQRNKGNFPGRFSGRQFSNSRSEMNVSTLELGDSALYLCASSRQGSGANVLTFGAGSRLTVL.